A single count supports the clone carrying this TCR beta chain. The CDR3 runs 15 residues. V shed 3 bases and J 7 bases; nucleotides not matched to a gene: 8. Per the germline V gene, CDR1 is SGHAT and CDR2 is FQNNGV. These data belong to a study of blood T cell repertoires in COVID-19. How the authors handled the data: Using reference gene primer amplification, nucleated cell counts were estimated. Produced via immunoSEQ multiplex PCR; TCRdb's table is partial and in-frame only. V, J and clone size were drawn from that table, and D and trimming were deduced from the DNA. The repertoire holds about 160,000 clones, with 86% as singletons.

V gene TRBV11-2 combines with J gene TRBJ2-2; 7 bases are shared with TRBD1. This TCR derives from a woman aged 70-85 years with acute or convalescent COVID-19. Sequencing input: peripheral blood. The CDR3 protein is CASSFRGPQIGELFF. CDR3 DNA: TGTGCCAGCAGCTTTAGGGGGCCGCAGATCGGGGAGCTGTTTTTT. The full variable domain, in which reference TRBV11-2 and TRBJ2-2 provide the parts outside the CDR3, is EAGVAQSPRYKIIEKRQSVAFWCNPISGHATLYWYQQILGQGPKLLIQFQNNGVVDDSQLPKDRFSAERLKGVDSTLKIQPAKLEDSAVYLCASSFRGPQIGELFFGEGSRLTVL.